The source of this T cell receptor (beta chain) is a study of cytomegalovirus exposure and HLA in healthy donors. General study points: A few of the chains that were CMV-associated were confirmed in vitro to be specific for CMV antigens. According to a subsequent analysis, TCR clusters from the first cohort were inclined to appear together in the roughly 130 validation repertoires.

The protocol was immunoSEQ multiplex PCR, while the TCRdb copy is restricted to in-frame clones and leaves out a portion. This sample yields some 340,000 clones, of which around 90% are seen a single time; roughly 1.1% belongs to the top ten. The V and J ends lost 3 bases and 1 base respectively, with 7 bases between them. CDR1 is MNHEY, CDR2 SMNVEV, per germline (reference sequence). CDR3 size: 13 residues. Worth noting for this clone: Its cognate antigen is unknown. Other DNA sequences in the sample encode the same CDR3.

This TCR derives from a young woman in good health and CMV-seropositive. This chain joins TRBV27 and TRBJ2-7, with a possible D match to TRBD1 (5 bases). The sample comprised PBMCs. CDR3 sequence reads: CASSFRGSYEQYF. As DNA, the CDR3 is TGTGCCAGCAGTTTTAGGGGTTCCTACGAGCAGTACTTC.